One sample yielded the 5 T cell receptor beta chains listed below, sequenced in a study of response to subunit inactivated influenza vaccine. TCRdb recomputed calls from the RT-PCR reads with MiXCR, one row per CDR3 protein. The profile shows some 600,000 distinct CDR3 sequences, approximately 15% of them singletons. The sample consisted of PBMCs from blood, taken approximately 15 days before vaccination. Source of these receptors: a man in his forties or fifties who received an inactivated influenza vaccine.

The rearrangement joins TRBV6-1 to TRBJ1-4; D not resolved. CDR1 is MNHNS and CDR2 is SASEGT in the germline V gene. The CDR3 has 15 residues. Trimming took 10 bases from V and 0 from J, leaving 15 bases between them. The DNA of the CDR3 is TGTGCCACCAAGAAAGGCGCACCAACTAATGAAAAACTGTTTTTT. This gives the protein CATKKGAPTNEKLFF.

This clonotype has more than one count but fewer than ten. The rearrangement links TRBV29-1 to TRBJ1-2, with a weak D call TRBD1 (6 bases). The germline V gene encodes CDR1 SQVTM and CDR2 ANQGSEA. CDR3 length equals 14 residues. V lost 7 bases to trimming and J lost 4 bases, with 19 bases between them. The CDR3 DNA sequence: TGCAGCGCTACGACAGGACCACACTTCTATGGCTACACCTTC. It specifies CSATTGPHFYGYTF.

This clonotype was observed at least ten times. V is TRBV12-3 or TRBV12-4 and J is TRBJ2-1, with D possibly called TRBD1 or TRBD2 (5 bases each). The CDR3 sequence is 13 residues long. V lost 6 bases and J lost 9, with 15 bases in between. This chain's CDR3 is CASSLARGGEQFF. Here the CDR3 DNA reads TGTGCCAGCAGCCTCGCGAGGGGCGGTGAGCAGTTCTTC.

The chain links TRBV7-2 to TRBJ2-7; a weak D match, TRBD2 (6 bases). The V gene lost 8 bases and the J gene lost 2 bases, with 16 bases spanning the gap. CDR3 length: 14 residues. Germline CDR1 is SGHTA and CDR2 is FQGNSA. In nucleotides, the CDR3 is TGTGCCAGCGGGAAGATGGGGGGAACCTACGAGCAGTACTTC. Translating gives CASGKMGGTYEQYF.

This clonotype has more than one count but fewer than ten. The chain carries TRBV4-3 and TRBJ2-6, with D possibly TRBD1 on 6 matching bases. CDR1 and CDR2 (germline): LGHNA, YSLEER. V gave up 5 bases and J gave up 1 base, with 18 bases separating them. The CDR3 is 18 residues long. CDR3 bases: TGCGCCAGCAGCGAACGGGACAAGTCTTGGTCTGGGGCCAACGTCCTGACTTTC. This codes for CASSERDKSWSGANVLTF.